This is a list of T cell receptor beta chains from one sample in a study of blood T cell repertoires in COVID-19. Sequencing used immunoSEQ multiplex PCR; TCRdb keeps in-frame clones, though not all of them. Among approximately 290,000 clones, roughly nine tenths were seen once, and the ten largest hold approximately 2.2%. The sample was peripheral blood. These receptors came from a man aged 18 to 30 with active or convalescent COVID-19. CDR3s include the opening cysteine and the closing phenylalanine or tryptophan. A D gene is named only where the DNA matches it firmly. Only some rows state a clone size, as once, few, many or a class for expanded clones.

size	length	D	V	J	DNA	CDR3
-	13	TRBD1	TRBV29-1	TRBJ1-2	TGCAGCGTCGAACCCGGGACAGGCTATGGCTACACCTTC	CSVEPGTGYGYTF
-	14	-	TRBV11-2	TRBJ1-4	TGTGCCAGCAGGGGGGAGGCAACTAATGAAAAACTGTTTTTT	CASRGEATNEKLFF
-	13	TRBD1	TRBV5-1	TRBJ2-7	TGCGCCAGCAGCTTAGGACAGGTCTACGAGCAGTACTTC	CASSLGQVYEQYF
-	15	TRBD2	TRBV5-1	TRBJ2-1	TGCGCCAGCAGCTTGAGTAGCGGGCCTTTAAATGAGCAGTTCTTC	CASSLSSGPLNEQFF
-	17	TRBD1	TRBV11-2	TRBJ1-4	TGTGCCAGCAGCGTATTTCCGGGACAGGGAAAAACTGAAAAACTGTTTTTT	CASSVFPGQGKTEKLFF
once	17	TRBD1	TRBV5-1	TRBJ1-6	TGCGCCAGCAGCTTCGGGACAGGGAGCTCCTATAATTCACCCCTCCACTTT	CASSFGTGSSYNSPLHF
once	14	TRBD1	TRBV27	TRBJ1-1	TGTGCCAGCACCCCGGGACAGCCTGGGGCTGAAGCTTTCTTT	CASTPGQPGAEAFF
-	16	TRBD1	TRBV7-8	TRBJ1-5	TGTGCCAGCAGCCCGCGCCGGGACAGGGCCAACCAGCCCCAGCATTTT	CASSPRRDRANQPQHF
-	14	-	TRBV4-1	TRBJ1-2	TGCGCCAGCAGCCAAGATATAGTTAACTATGGCTACACCTTC	CASSQDIVNYGYTF
-	14	-	TRBV3-1/TRBV3-2	TRBJ1-3	TGTGCCAGCAGCCACGCTGCCCCAGCGGACACCATATATTTT	CASSHAAPADTIYF
-	11	-	TRBV12-3/TRBV12-4	TRBJ1-1	TGTGCCAGCAAGCAGGGGTATAAGGCTTTCTTT	CASKQGYKAFF
-	16	TRBD1	TRBV3-1/TRBV3-2	TRBJ1-2	TGTGCCAGCAGCCCATACACAGGGGCCGGAATCTATGGCTACACCTTC	CASSPYTGAGIYGYTF
once	16	-	TRBV4-3	TRBJ1-5	TGCGCCAGCAGCCAAGATCTCCAGGGAAGGGGACAGCCCCAGCATTTT	CASSQDLQGRGQPQHF
-	16	TRBD1	TRBV3-1/TRBV3-2	TRBJ2-5	TGTGCCAGCAGCCCCCTCCCGGGACAGAGAGGAGAGACCCAGTACTTC	CASSPLPGQRGETQYF
-	20	TRBD1	TRBV11-3	TRBJ2-1	TGTGCCAGCAGCTTAGAGGGCTGGGACAGGGATTCCCGCCCCTACAATGAGCAGTTCTTC	CASSLEGWDRDSRPYNEQFF
-	15	TRBD2	TRBV28	TRBJ2-7	TGTGCCAGCACGGCCCCGGGGGGTCGTTCCTACGAGCAGTACTTC	CASTAPGGRSYEQYF
-	16	-	TRBV4-1	TRBJ2-3	TGCGCCAGCAGCCAAGTTGGCCCAGGGGGCACAGATACGCAGTATTTT	CASSQVGPGGTDTQYF
few	12	TRBD1	TRBV7-2	TRBJ1-2	TGTGCCAGCAGCCTTGGGACAGATGGCTACACCTTC	CASSLGTDGYTF
-	12	-	TRBV6-2/TRBV6-3	TRBJ2-1	TGTGCCAGCAGCCTAACCAGGAATGAGCAGTTCTTC	CASSLTRNEQFF
-	15	TRBD1	TRBV11-2	TRBJ2-7	TGTGCCAGCAGCTTAGATAGGGGGACAGGATACGAGCAGTACTTC	CASSLDRGTGYEQYF
-	12	-	TRBV4-2	TRBJ2-1	TGTGCCAGCGGCCAAACAAACAATGAGCAGTTCTTC	CASGQTNNEQFF
once	15	TRBD2	TRBV7-9	TRBJ2-1	TGTGCCAGCATCCCGACCGCGGGAGTAAATAATGAGCAGTTCTTC	CASIPTAGVNNEQFF
-	16	TRBD2	TRBV20-1	TRBJ2-3	TGCAGTGCTAGTCTTCTAGCGGGAGGTCGCACAGATACGCAGTATTTT	CSASLLAGGRTDTQYF
once	13	-	TRBV28	TRBJ1-5	TGTGCCAGCAGTTCAGTGGGCAATCAGCCCCAGCATTTT	CASSSVGNQPQHF
once	17	-	TRBV19	TRBJ1-4	TGTGCCAGTAGCAACCTCCCCCCCGGAGGGCTTTTAGAAAAACTGTTTTTT	CASSNLPPGGLLEKLFF
-	14	-	TRBV7-9	TRBJ1-6	TGTGCCAGCAGCTTAATGACCGGGAATTCACCCCTCCACTTT	CASSLMTGNSPLHF
-	15	TRBD2	TRBV5-1	TRBJ2-2	TGCGCCAGCAGTGGTCTGCGGGAGGTCGGCGGGGAGCTGTTTTTT	CASSGLREVGGELFF
-	12	-	TRBV5-6	TRBJ2-1	TGTGCCAGCAGCCGTCCTTACAATGAGCAGTTCTTC	CASSRPYNEQFF
-	16	-	TRBV6-6	TRBJ1-1	TGTGCCAGCAGTTCGACACGCGGGGGCATGAACACTGAAGCTTTCTTT	CASSSTRGGMNTEAFF
-	13	-	TRBV6-5	TRBJ1-5	TGTGCCAGCAGTTATTTTGTCGATCAGCCCCAGCATTTT	CASSYFVDQPQHF
-	13	-	TRBV29-1	TRBJ1-3	TGCAGCGTTGCCTCCAGGTTTGGAAACACCATATATTTT	CSVASRFGNTIYF
once	14	-	TRBV18	TRBJ2-3	TGTGCCAGCTCACCACCGTCAGGCACAGATACGCAGTATTTT	CASSPPSGTDTQYF
-	14	-	TRBV7-6	TRBJ2-7	TGTGCCAGCAGCTTAGATGCAGGGGCCTACGAGCAGTACTTC	CASSLDAGAYEQYF
-	15	TRBD2	TRBV5-1	TRBJ2-2	TGCGCCAGCAGCGTCGGGACTACGGACACCGGGGAGCTGTTTTTT	CASSVGTTDTGELFF
-	13	-	TRBV29-1	TRBJ2-7	TGCAGCGTTGAAAAGGGTACTAGCTACGAGCAGTACTTC	CSVEKGTSYEQYF
-	15	TRBD1	TRBV25-1	TRBJ1-2	TGTGCCAGCAGTGAGCTCCGGGACAGCCACTATGGCTACACCTTC	CASSELRDSHYGYTF
-	14	-	TRBV7-9	TRBJ2-7	TGTGCCAGCACCTTCGGGGGAGGATCCTACGAGCAGTACTTC	CASTFGGGSYEQYF
-	14	TRBD2	TRBV14	TRBJ2-4	TGTGCCAGCAGCCAGAGTAGCGGGGGATACATTCAGTACTTC	CASSQSSGGYIQYF
-	11	-	TRBV29-1	TRBJ1-5	TGCAGCGTTGGTCCGTCCGGGCCCCAGCATTTT	CSVGPSGPQHF
-	16	TRBD2	TRBV5-4	TRBJ2-1	TGTGCCAGCAGACTCGGACTAGCGGGAGGGGGGGATGAGCAGTTCTTC	CASRLGLAGGGDEQFF
-	15	-	TRBV27	TRBJ1-2	TGTGCCAGCAGTACCTCCGGGACAAATGTTTATGGCTACACCTTC	CASSTSGTNVYGYTF
-	15	-	TRBV19	TRBJ1-5	TGTGCCAGTAGTGAGTTGGTATATAGCAATCAGCCCCAGCATTTT	CASSELVYSNQPQHF
once	10	-	TRBV20-1	TRBJ2-1	TGCAGTGCTAAGGGGAATGAGCAGTTCTTC	CSAKGNEQFF
-	12	-	TRBV18	TRBJ2-7	TGTGCCAGCTCACCACGGGCGTACGAGCAGTACTTC	CASSPRAYEQYF
-	14	-	TRBV28	TRBJ2-7	TGTGCCAGCAGTTTTACGCTGCGGTCCTACGAGCAGTACTTC	CASSFTLRSYEQYF